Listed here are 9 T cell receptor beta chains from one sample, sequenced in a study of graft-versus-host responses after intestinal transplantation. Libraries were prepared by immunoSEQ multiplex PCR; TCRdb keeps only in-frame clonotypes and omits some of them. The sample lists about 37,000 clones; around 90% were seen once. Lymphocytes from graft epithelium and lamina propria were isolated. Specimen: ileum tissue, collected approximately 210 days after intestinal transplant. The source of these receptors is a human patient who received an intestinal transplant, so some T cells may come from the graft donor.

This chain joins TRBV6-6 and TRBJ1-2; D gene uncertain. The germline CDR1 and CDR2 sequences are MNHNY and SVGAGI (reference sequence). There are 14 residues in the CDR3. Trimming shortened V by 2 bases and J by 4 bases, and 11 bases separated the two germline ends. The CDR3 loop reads CASSYGSSPYGYTF. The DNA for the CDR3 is TGTGCCAGCAGTTACGGGTCTAGCCCCTATGGCTACACCTTC.

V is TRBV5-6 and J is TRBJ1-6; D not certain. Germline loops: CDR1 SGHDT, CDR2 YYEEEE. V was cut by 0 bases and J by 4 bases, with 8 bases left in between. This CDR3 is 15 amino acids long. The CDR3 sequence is CASSLEKGYNSPLHF. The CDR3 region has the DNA TGTGCCAGCAGCTTGGAAAAGGGATATAATTCACCCCTCCACTTT.

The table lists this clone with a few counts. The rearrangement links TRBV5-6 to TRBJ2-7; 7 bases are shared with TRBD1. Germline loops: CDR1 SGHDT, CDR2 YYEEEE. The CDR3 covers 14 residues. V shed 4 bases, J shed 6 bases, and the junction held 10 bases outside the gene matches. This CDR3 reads CASSLRTGWGEQYF. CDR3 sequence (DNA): TGTGCCAGCAGCCTCAGGACAGGATGGGGCGAGCAGTACTTC.

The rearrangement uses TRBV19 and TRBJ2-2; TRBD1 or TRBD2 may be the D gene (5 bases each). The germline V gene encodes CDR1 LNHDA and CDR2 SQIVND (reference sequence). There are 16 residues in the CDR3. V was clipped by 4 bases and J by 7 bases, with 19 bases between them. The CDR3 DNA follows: TGTGCCAGTAGTAAGCCACGGGACCTCAGGATCGGGGAGCTGTTTTTT. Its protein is CASSKPRDLRIGELFF.

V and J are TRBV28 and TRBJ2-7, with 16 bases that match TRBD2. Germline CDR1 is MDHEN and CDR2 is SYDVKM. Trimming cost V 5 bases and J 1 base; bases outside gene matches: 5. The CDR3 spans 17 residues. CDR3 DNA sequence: TGTGCCAGCAGTCCGGGACTAGCGGGAGGGCCTTCCTACGAGCAGTACTTC. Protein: CASSPGLAGGPSYEQYF.

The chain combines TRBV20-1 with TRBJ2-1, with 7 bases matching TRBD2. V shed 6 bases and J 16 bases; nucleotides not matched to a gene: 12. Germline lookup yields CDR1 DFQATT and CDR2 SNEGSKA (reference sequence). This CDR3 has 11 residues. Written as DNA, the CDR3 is TGCAGTGCGCCCACCCGGCTAGCGGACTTCTTC. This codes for CSAPTRLADFF.

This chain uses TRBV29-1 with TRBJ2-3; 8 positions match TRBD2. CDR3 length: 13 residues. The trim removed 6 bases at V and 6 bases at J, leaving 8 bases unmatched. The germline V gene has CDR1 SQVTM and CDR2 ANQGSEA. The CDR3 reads CSVVAGSWDTQYF. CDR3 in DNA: TGCAGCGTAGTAGCGGGATCTTGGGATACGCAGTATTTT.

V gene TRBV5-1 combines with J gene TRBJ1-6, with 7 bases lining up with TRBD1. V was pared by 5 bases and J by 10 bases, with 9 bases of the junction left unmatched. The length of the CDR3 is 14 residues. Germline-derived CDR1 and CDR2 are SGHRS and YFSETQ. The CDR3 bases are TGCGCCAGCAGGCCCGGGACAGACGGGTCACCCCTCCACTTT. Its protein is CASRPGTDGSPLHF.

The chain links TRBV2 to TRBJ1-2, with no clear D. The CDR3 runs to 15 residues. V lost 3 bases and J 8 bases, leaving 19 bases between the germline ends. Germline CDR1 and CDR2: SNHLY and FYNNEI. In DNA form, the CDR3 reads TGTGCCAGCAGTGACTCGGGTCAAAGGGCCCGGGGCTACACCTTC. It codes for CASSDSGQRARGYTF.